The 18 T cell receptor beta chains in this list originate from one sample, sequenced in a study of OX40 agonist ivuxolimab in advanced cancers. Clones were read by immunoSEQ multiplex PCR, and TCRdb kept only the in-frame ones, dropping some. This table holds about 77,000 clones, 87% found once. Here the sequenced sample was CD4+ or CD8+ T cells sorted from blood, taken in a trial of the OX40 agonist ivuxolimab. The receptors were gathered from an adult with an advanced solid tumor such as melanoma, head and neck, liver or kidney cancer.

This sequence joins TRBV27 and TRBJ2-3, with D maybe TRBD1 (7 bases). V lost 0 bases, J lost 1 base, and 17 bases lay in between. Germline V gene lookup returns CDR1 MNHEY and CDR2 SMNVEV (reference sequence). The CDR3 loop spans 18 amino acids. CDR3 DNA sequence: TGTGCCAGCAGTTTATCCTCGTGGCAGGGGGGACGCACAGATACGCAGTATTTT. Translated, it gives CASSLSSWQGGRTDTQYF.

The chain carries TRBV28 and TRBJ1-2; tentative D call: TRBD1 (6 bases). There are 13 residues in the CDR3. V was cut by 6 bases and J by 8 bases, with 16 bases left in between. Germline CDR1 is MDHEN and CDR2 is SYDVKM. CDR3 DNA: TGTGCCAGCAGAGATCAGGGGATGGAAGGCTACACCTTC. It specifies CASRDQGMEGYTF.

This clone was seen only a few times. The chain combines TRBV6-1 with TRBJ2-1; D not resolved. The germline gives CDR1 MNHNS, CDR2 SASEGT. With 7 bases removed from V and 7 bases from J, the gap between germline ends came to 11 bases. The CDR3 totals 12 residues. The CDR3 bases are TGTGCCAGCACCTGGGAACGGAATGAGCAGTTCTTC. Amino acids: CASTWERNEQFF.

This clone showed up just once. Written as DNA, the CDR3 is TGTGCCAGCAGTTCACCGGGACAGGGGAAGTCACCCCTCCACTTT. Its translation is CASSSPGQGKSPLHF. The chain couples TRBV28 to TRBJ1-6; TRBD1 aligns across 10 bases. This CDR3 contains 15 residues. The V gene end was trimmed by 4 bases and the J gene end by 10 bases; junction bases not matched to a gene: 7. Germline loops: CDR1 MDHEN, CDR2 SYDVKM.

The gene calls are TRBV4-3 and TRBJ1-2, with a possible D match to TRBD1 (5 bases). V shed 5 bases and J shed 4 bases, with 14 bases lying between them. This CDR3 is 14 amino acids long. Germline CDR1 and CDR2: LGHNA and YSLEER. The chain's CDR3 is CASSRGRGSYGYTF. CDR3 in DNA: TGCGCCAGCAGCAGGGGCAGAGGTTCCTATGGCTACACCTTC.

The J gene is TRBJ2-7, the V gene TRBV5-4; 7 bases fit TRBD2. The V gene's germline CDR1 is SGHNT and CDR2 YYREEE (reference sequence). This CDR3 region has 14 residues. J was trimmed by 3 bases and V by 0 bases; bases with no gene match: 3. The CDR3 spells CASSLDQRGYEQYF. CDR3 nucleotides: TGTGCCAGCAGCTTGGATCAGCGGGGCTACGAGCAGTACTTC.

The chain couples TRBV27 to TRBJ1-2; maybe TRBD1 (6 bases). V lost 2 bases and J lost 2, with 15 bases in between. CDR1 and CDR2 (germline): MNHEY, SMNVEV (reference sequence). The CDR3 spans 16 residues. Written as DNA, the CDR3 is TGTGCCAGCAGTTTAAGGGCCGGACAGTTAAACTATGGCTACACCTTC. Translated: CASSLRAGQLNYGYTF.

This sequence joins TRBV7-2 and TRBJ1-1, with TRBD1 identical over 9 bases. Trimming at V came to 5 bases and at J to 5 bases, leaving 9 bases not matched to a gene. This CDR3 spans 15 amino acids. The V gene's germline CDR1 is SGHTA and CDR2 FQGNSA. DNA for the CDR3: TGTGCCAGCAGCCTCGTGGGGACAGGGATTACTGAAGCTTTCTTT. It translates to CASSLVGTGITEAFF.

The chain is built from TRBV7-9 and TRBJ1-2; D remains unclear. The CDR3 extends over 13 amino acids. Germline CDR1 is SEHNR and CDR2 is FQNEAQ (reference sequence). V lost 2 bases and J 4 bases, leaving 8 bases between the germline ends. The CDR3 region has the DNA TGTGCCAGCAGCTTAATACAGACCTATGGCTACACCTTC. It codes for CASSLIQTYGYTF.

The V call is TRBV2, the J call TRBJ1-2, with a weak D call TRBD1 (5 bases). V shed 6 bases and J shed 1 base, with 12 bases lying between them. The CDR3 contains 14 residues. Germline V gives CDR1 SNHLY, CDR2 FYNNEI. CDR3 residues: CASSRIQGNYGYTF. The CDR3 DNA reads as TGTGCCAGCAGCCGAATTCAGGGTAACTATGGCTACACCTTC.

DNA for the CDR3: TGTGCCAGCAGCTGGCTTAGTGACAGTTTCTACGAGCAGTACTTC. Its translation is CASSWLSDSFYEQYF. The rearrangement links TRBV7-8 to TRBJ2-7; TRBD1 is a possible D gene (5 bases). CDR1 is SGHVS and CDR2 is FQNEAQ in the germline V gene. V lost 4 bases and J 3 bases, leaving 16 bases between the germline ends. The CDR3 length is 15 residues.

The chain has TRBV5-1 and TRBJ1-2, with 9 bases lining up with TRBD1. Trimming took 0 bases from V and 8 from J; bases not matched to a gene: 5. This CDR3 spans 14 amino acids. Looked up from germline, CDR1 is SGHRS and CDR2 is YFSETQ. The CDR3 region is CASSLDRGPGGYTF. The DNA of the CDR3 is TGCGCCAGCAGCTTGGACAGGGGGCCCGGAGGCTACACCTTC.

The rearrangement joins TRBV7-9 to TRBJ2-3; 12 bases line up with TRBD2. Trimming at V came to 5 bases and at J to 5 bases, leaving 5 bases not matched to a gene. Germline lookup yields CDR1 SEHNR and CDR2 FQNEAQ (reference sequence). The CDR3 spans 15 residues. The CDR3 coding sequence is TGTGCCAGCAGCCGAACTAGCGGGGGGATAGATACGCAGTATTTT. Protein sequence: CASSRTSGGIDTQYF.

The rearrangement links TRBV11-2 to TRBJ2-2, with 7 bases that match TRBD2. This CDR3 region has 15 residues. The germline V gene has CDR1 SGHAT and CDR2 FQNNGV. V was pared by 5 bases and J by 4 bases, with 7 bases of the junction left unmatched. CDR3 protein: CASSLRGEGTGELFF. The DNA for the CDR3 is TGTGCCAGCAGCCTTAGAGGGGAGGGCACCGGGGAGCTGTTTTTT.

This chain links TRBV5-1 with TRBJ2-7, with TRBD1 identical over 7 bases. Per the germline V gene, CDR1 is SGHRS and CDR2 is YFSETQ. With 0 bases clipped from V and 2 bases from J, the junction kept 5 bases outside the gene matches. The CDR3 is 15 amino acids. The CDR3 sequence: CASSLDRGRAYEQYF. CDR3 nucleotide sequence: TGCGCCAGCAGCTTGGACAGGGGCAGGGCCTACGAGCAGTACTTC.

This clone was found a few times. The chain uses TRBV6-1 and TRBJ2-3; D gene unclear. The V end lost 2 bases, the J end lost 4 bases, and 10 bases lay between the germline ends. CDR1 and CDR2 from the germline V gene are MNHNS and SASEGT. The CDR3 loop spans 14 amino acids. The CDR3 region has the DNA TGTGCCAGCAGTGAAACCCGGCGTTCAGATACGCAGTATTTT. Protein: CASSETRRSDTQYF.

J is TRBJ2-3 and V is TRBV19; 11 bases are shared with TRBD1. After removal of 6 bases from V and 1 base from J, the junction contained 12 bases not matched to a gene. This CDR3 is 18 amino acids long. Germline assignment: CDR1 LNHDA and CDR2 SQIVND (reference sequence). CDR3 bases: TGTGCCAGTAGCACCGGGACAGGGGGGACCCAGCGCACAGATACGCAGTATTTT. Translated, it gives CASSTGTGGTQRTDTQYF.

The chain couples TRBV29-1 to TRBJ2-7; 10 bases line up with TRBD1. Per the germline V gene, CDR1 is SQVTM and CDR2 is ANQGSEA. V was clipped by 4 bases and J by 7 bases; unmatched bases: 10. The CDR3 is 14 amino acids. The CDR3 region has the DNA TGCAGCGTTGTACCGGGACAGGGGTTTCGGGAGCAGTACTTC. It specifies CSVVPGQGFREQYF.